The clone carrying this T cell receptor beta chain was observed once. This entry is derived from a study of blood T cell repertoires in COVID-19. Study as a whole: COVID-19 samples, acute and convalescent, were from the United States, Italy and Spain. T cells, B-cell-depleted T cells, or PBMCs supplied cDNA or gDNA.

Original methodology: For nucleated cells, counts were estimated from reference gene primer amplification. The table came from immunoSEQ multiplex PCR; TCRdb's copy has only in-frame clones and leaves some out. Clone size and the V and J calls come from that table; the DNA yielded D and trimming. The sample records 100,000 to 120,000 clones, 87% being singletons. V lost 4 bases to trimming and J lost 1 base; unmatched junction nucleotides: 10. The CDR3 has 16 residues. Germline V CDR1 and CDR2: SGDLS, YYNGEE. Sequencing was carried out using peripheral blood. The chain employs TRBV9 and TRBJ2-7; 8 bases fit TRBD1. The TCR originated in a human donor in a cohort sampled during active COVID-19. DNA for the CDR3: TGTGCCAGCAGCCCTTCCGGGACAGGCGGTTCCTACGAGCAGTACTTC. It encodes CASSPSGTGGSYEQYF. Complete variable domain (other parts from reference TRBV9 and TRBJ2-7): DSGVTQTPKHLITATGQRVTLRCSPRSGDLSVYWYQQSLDQGLQFLIQYYNGEERAKGNILERFSAQQFPDLHSELNLSSLELGDSALYFCASSPSGTGGSYEQYFGPGTRLTVT.